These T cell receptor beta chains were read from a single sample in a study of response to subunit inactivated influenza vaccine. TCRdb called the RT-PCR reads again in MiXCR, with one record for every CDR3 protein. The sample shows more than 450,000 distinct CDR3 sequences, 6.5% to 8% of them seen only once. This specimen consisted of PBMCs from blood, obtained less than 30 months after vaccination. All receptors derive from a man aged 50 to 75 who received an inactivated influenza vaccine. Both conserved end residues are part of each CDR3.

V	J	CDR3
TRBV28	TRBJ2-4	CASSLWQDSKNIQYF
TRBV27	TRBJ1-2	CASSLSGYSGYTF
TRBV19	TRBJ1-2	CASRAPGLSYGYTF
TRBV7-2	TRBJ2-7	CASSLGAVMVYEQYF
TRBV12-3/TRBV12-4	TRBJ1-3	CASSSTGTGNTIYF
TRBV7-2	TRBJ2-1	CASSLELGEQFF
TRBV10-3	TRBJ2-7	CAIGKSSYEQYF
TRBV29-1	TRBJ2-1	CSVGGGTWGTRGEQFF
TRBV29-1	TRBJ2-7	CSVVTPTDPYEQYF
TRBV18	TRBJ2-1	CASSPTRQQGNEQFF
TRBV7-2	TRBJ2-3	CASRPGLAGGDTQYF
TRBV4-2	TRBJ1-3	CASSQVFGRRDSGNTIYF
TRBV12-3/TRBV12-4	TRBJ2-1	CASSPSPENEQFF
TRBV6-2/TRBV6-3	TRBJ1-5	CASSPTGKGTDYNQPQHF
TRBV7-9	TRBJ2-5	CASSLGLAKETQYF
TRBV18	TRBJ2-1	CASSQGQDNEQFF
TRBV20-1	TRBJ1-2	CSATWTGIAGGYTF
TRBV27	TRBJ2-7	CASSLSFIGSSYEQYF